The clone carrying this T cell receptor beta chain has just one count. Its antigen is as yet unknown. Clones were read by immunoSEQ multiplex PCR, and TCRdb kept only the in-frame ones, dropping some. Among 30,000 to 40,000 clones listed, about three fifths were seen once. Time point denoted: week 5, during vaccination. Doses consisted of 300 ug of mutant IDH1 20-mer peptide each, paired with topical imiquimod. This record comes from a study of a mutant IDH1 vaccine in newly diagnosed glioma. The source is a woman aged 18-29 years with glioma. The sequencing here drew on PBMCs, taken from a glioma patient whose treatment included an IDH1 peptide vaccine.

CDR3 protein: CASSFPRTGAYEQYF. DNA for the CDR3: TGTGCCAGCAGCTTTCCGAGGACAGGCGCCTACGAGCAGTACTTC. The gene calls are TRBV5-6 and TRBJ2-5, with 7 bases identical to TRBD1. Matching the DNA end better, TRBJ2-7 makes the J call doubtful. Germline lookup yields CDR1 SGHDT and CDR2 YYEEEE. This CDR3 comprises 15 residues.